This TCR beta chain was profiled in a study of T cell responses to AZD1222 COVID-19 vaccine. Findings and limits, study-wide: Repertoire sampling occurred only after the peak T cell response.

Only in-frame clones appear in the TCRdb table, and some are missing; sequencing was by immunoSEQ multiplex PCR. Altogether some 150,000 clones are present, roughly 90% being singletons, with the ten largest covering around 3.5%. There are 15 residues in the CDR3. The ends were cut back, 7 bases at V and 7 bases at J, with 23 bases in the middle. Germline values: CDR1 GTSNPN, CDR2 SVGIG (reference sequence). Notes on this clone: The antigen is undetermined.

The sequencing here drew on peripheral blood, taken 28 days after the second AZD1222 dose. This chain uses TRBV30 with TRBJ2-1; TRBD2 is a possible D gene (6 bases). The clonotype was recovered from an adult who received the AZD1222 COVID-19 vaccine. This chain's CDR3 is CASTAGKRLGNEQFF. CDR3 bases: TGTGCCTCGACTGCGGGGAAAAGACTCGGGAATGAGCAGTTCTTC. Drawing the rest from reference TRBV30 and TRBJ2-1, the complete variable domain is SQTIHQWPATLVQPVGSPLSLECTVEGTSNPNLYWYRQAAGRGLQLLFYSVGIGQISSEVPQNLSASRPQDRQFILSSKKLLLSDSGFYLCASTAGKRLGNEQFFGPGTRLTVL.